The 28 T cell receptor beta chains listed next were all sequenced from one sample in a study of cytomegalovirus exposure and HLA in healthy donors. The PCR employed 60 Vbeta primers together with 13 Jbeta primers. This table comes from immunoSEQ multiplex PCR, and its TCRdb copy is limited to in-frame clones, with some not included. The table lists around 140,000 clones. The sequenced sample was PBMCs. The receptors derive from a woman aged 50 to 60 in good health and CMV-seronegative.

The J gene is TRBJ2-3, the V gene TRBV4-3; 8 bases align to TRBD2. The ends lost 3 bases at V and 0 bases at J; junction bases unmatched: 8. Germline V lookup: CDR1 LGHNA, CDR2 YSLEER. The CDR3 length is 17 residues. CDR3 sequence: CASSQKEVAGSTDTQYF. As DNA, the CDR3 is TGCGCCAGCAGCCAGAAGGAGGTAGCGGGGAGCACAGATACGCAGTATTTT.

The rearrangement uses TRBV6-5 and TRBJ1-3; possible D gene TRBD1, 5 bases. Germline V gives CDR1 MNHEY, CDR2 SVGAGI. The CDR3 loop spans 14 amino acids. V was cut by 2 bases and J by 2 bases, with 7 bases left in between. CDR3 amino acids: CASSYGGAGNTIYF. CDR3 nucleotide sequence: TGTGCCAGCAGTTACGGAGGGGCTGGAAACACCATATATTTT.

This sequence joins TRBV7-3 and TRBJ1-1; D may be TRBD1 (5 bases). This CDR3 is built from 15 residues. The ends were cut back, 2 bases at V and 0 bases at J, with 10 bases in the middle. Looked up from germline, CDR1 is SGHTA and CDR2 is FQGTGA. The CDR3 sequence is CASSLDSFMNTEAFF. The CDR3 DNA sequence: TGTGCCAGCAGCTTAGACAGCTTTATGAACACTGAAGCTTTCTTT.

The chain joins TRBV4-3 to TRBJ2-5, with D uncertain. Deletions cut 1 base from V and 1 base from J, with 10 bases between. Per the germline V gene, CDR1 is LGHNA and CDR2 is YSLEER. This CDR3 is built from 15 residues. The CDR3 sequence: CASSQGLAVQETQYF. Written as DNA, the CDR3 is TGCGCCAGCAGCCAAGGATTGGCAGTCCAAGAGACCCAGTACTTC.

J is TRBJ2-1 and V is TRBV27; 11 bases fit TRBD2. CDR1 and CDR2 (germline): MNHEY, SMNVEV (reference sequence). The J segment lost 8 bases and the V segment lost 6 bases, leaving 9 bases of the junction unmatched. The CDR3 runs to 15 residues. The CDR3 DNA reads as TGTGCCAGCAGCATTAGCGGGGGGGCCTTCCATGAGCAGTTCTTC. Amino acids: CASSISGGAFHEQFF.

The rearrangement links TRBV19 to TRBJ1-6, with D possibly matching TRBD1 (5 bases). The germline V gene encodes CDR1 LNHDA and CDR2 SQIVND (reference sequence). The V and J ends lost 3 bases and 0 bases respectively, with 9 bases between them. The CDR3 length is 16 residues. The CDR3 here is CASSMTAHSYNSPLHF. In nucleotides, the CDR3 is TGTGCCAGTAGTATGACAGCCCACTCCTATAATTCACCCCTCCACTTT.

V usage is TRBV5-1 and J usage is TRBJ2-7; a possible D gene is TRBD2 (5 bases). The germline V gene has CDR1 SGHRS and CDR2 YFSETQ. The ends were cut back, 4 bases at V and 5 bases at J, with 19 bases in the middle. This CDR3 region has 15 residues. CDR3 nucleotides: TGCGCCAGCAGCCCAACGGATCCCCGGCGGGACGAGCAGTACTTC. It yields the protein CASSPTDPRRDEQYF.

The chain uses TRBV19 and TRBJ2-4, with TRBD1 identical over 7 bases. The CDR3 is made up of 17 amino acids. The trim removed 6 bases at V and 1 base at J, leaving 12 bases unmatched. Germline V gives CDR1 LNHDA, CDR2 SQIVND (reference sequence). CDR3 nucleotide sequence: TGTGCCAGTAGCAATCCGGGACAGTCGAGGGCCAAAAACATTCAGTACTTC. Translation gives CASSNPGQSRAKNIQYF. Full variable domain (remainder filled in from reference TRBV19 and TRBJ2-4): DGGITQSPKYLFRKEGQNVTLSCEQNLNHDAMYWYRQDPGQGLRLIYYSQIVNDFQKGDIAEGYSVSREKKESFPLTVTSAQKNPTAFYLCASSNPGQSRAKNIQYFGAGTRLSVL.

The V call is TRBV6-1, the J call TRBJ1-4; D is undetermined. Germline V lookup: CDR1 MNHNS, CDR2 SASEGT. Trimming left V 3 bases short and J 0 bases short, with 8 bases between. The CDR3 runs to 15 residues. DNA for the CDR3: TGTGCCAGCAGTGACCTGGTAGCAACTAATGAAAAACTGTTTTTT. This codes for CASSDLVATNEKLFF.

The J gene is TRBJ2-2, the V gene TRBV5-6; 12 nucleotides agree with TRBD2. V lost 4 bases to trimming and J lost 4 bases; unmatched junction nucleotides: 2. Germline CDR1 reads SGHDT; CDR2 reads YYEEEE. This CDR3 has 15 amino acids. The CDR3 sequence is CASSPSGRVTGELFF. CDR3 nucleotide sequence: TGTGCCAGCAGCCCTAGCGGGAGGGTCACCGGGGAGCTGTTTTTT.

In DNA form, the CDR3 reads TGTGCCAGCAGCTTAGTCCCGGCGGATGAAAAACTGTTTTTT. As protein: CASSLVPADEKLFF. The V call is TRBV7-9, the J call TRBJ1-4; D uncertain. This CDR3 spans 14 amino acids. V lost 1 base, J lost 6 bases, and 9 bases lay in between. Germline CDR1 SEHNR, CDR2 FQNEAQ (reference sequence).

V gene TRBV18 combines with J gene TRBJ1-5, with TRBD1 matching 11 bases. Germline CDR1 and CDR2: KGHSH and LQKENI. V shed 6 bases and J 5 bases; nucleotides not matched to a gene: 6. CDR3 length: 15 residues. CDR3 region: CASSPRTGGDQPQHF. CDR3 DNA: TGTGCCAGCTCGCCCCGGACAGGGGGCGATCAGCCCCAGCATTTT.

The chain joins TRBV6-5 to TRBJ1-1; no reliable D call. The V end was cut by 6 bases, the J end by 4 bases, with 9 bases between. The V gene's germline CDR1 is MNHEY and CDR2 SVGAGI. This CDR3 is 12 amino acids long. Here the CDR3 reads CASSSWSTEAFF. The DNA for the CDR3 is TGTGCCAGCAGCTCCTGGAGCACTGAAGCTTTCTTT.

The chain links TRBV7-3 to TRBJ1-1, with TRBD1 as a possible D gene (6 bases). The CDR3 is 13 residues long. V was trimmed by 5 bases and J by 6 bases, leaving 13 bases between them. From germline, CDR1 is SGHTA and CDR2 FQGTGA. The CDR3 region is CASSTSRTAEAFF. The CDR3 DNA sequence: TGTGCCAGCAGCACATCCCGGACAGCTGAAGCTTTCTTT.

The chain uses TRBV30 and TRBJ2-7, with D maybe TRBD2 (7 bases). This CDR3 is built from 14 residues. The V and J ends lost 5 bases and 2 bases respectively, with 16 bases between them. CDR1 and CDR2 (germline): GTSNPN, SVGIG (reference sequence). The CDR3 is CAWQRGGPPYEQYF. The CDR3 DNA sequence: TGTGCCTGGCAAAGGGGGGGGCCTCCCTACGAGCAGTACTTC.

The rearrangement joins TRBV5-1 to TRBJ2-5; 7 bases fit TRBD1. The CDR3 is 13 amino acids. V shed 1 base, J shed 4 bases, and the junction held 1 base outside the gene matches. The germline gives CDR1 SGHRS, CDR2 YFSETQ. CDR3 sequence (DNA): TGCGCCAGCAGCTTGCCAGGGGGAGAGACCCAGTACTTC. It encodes CASSLPGGETQYF.

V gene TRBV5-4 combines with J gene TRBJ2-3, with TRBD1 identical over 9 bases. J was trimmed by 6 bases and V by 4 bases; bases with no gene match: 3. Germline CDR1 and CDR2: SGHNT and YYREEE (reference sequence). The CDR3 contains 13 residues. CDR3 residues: CASSRDRDDTQYF. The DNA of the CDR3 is TGTGCCAGCAGCCGGGACAGGGATGATACGCAGTATTTT.

CDR3 bases: TGCGCCAGCAGCCAAGATCGACGGGAGGGCACCTACAATGAGCAGTTCTTC. Amino acids: CASSQDRREGTYNEQFF. The genes are TRBV4-3 and TRBJ2-1; 8 bases are a match to TRBD2. The J segment lost 2 bases and the V segment lost 0 bases, leaving 6 bases of the junction unmatched. Germline assignment: CDR1 LGHNA and CDR2 YSLEER. This CDR3 is 17 amino acids long.

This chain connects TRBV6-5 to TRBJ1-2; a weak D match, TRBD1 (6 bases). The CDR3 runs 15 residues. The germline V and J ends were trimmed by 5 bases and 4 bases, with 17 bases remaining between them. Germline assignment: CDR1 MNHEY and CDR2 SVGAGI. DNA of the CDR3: TGTGCCAGCAGTCCACCCAGGGGAAGAAGCTATGGCTACACCTTC. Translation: CASSPPRGRSYGYTF.

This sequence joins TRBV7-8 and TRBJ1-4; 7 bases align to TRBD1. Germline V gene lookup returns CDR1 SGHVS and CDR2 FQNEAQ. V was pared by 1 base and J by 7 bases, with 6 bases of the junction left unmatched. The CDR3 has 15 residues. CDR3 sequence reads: CASSLGAGGSEKLFF. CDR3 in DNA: TGTGCCAGCAGCTTAGGGGCAGGGGGTAGTGAAAAACTGTTTTTT.

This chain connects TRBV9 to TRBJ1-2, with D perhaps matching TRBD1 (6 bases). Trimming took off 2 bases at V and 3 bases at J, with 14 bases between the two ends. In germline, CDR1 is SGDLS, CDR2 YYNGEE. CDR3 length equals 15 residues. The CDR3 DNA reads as TGTGCCAGCAGCGTTAGCAGGGGAGGGTACTATGGCTACACCTTC. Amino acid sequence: CASSVSRGGYYGYTF. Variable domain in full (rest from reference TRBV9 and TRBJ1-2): DSGVTQTPKHLITATGQRVTLRCSPRSGDLSVYWYQQSLDQGLQFLIQYYNGEERAKGNILERFSAQQFPDLHSELNLSSLELGDSALYFCASSVSRGGYYGYTFGSGTRLTVV.

CDR3 loop: CASSPRTASSYEQYF. The CDR3 DNA follows: TGTGCCAGCAGCCCACGGACAGCCAGCTCCTACGAGCAGTACTTC. The rearrangement links TRBV11-2 to TRBJ2-7, with D possibly being TRBD1 (6 bases). Per the germline V gene, CDR1 is SGHAT and CDR2 is FQNNGV. The CDR3 is 15 amino acids. V lost 5 bases and J lost 0, with 14 bases in between.

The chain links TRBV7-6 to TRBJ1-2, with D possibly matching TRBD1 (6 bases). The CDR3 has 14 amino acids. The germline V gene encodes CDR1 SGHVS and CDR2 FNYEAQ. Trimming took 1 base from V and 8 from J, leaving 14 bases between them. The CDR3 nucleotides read TGTGCCAGCAGCTTAGGGTTACAGGGAGGGGGCTACACCTTC. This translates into CASSLGLQGGGYTF. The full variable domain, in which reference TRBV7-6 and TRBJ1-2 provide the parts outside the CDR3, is GAGVSQSPRYKVTKRGQDVALRCDPISGHVSLYWYRQALGQGPEFLTYFNYEAQQDKSGLPNDRFSAERPEGSISTLTIQRTEQRDSAMYRCASSLGLQGGGYTFGSGTRLTVV.

The CDR3, as DNA: TGTGCCAGCAGCCTTATCCCCCTGAGGGAGAACTATGGCTACACCTTC. This encodes CASSLIPLRENYGYTF. The chain has TRBV7-9 and TRBJ1-2, with no clear D. Between the trimmed V and J ends, which lost 5 bases and 2 bases, there was a span of 18 bases. Germline V gene data show CDR1 as SEHNR and CDR2 as FQNEAQ (reference sequence). The CDR3 loop spans 16 amino acids. Based on the CDR3 plus reference TRBV7-9 and TRBJ1-2, the full variable domain is DTGVSQNPRHKITKRGQNVTFRCDPISEHNRLYWYRQTLGQGPEFLTYFQNEAQLEKSRLLSDRFSAERPKGSFSTLEIQRTEQGDSAMYLCASSLIPLRENYGYTFGSGTRLTVV.

CDR3 in DNA: TGTGCCAGCACCCCGGGGACAGGGCTAACCTACGAGCAGTACTTC. As protein: CASTPGTGLTYEQYF. J is TRBJ2-7 and V is TRBV5-6; 9 nucleotides agree with TRBD1. The CDR3 has 15 residues. Germline values: CDR1 SGHDT, CDR2 YYEEEE. The V gene end was trimmed by 6 bases and the J gene end by 2 bases; junction bases not matched to a gene: 9.

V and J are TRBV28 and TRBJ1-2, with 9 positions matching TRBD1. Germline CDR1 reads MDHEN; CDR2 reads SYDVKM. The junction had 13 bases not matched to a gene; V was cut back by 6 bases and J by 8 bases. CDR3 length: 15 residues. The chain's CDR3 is CASSLYGQGNQGYTF. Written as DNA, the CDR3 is TGTGCCAGCAGCTTGTATGGACAGGGGAATCAAGGCTACACCTTC.

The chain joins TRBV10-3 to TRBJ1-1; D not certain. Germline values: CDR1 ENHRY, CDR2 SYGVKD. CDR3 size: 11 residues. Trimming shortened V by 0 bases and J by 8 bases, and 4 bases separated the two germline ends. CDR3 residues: CAISESREAFF. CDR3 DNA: TGTGCCATCAGTGAGTCGAGAGAAGCTTTCTTT.

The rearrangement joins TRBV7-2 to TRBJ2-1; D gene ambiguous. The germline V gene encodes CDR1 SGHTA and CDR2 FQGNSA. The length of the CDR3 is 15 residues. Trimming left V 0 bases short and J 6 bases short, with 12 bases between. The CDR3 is CASSLAAEPSNEQFF. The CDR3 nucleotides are TGTGCCAGCAGCTTAGCAGCTGAACCATCCAATGAGCAGTTCTTC.